A single T cell receptor beta chain is shown here with its context. Its antigen is unidentified. Healthy donors had no documented immune events, such as infections, while sampled. Profiling relied on immunoSEQ multiplex PCR, and the TCRdb table lists in-frame clones only, not all of them. The sample consists of about 84,000 clones, approximately 83% of them appearing once. The sample is drawn from a study of identifying expanded T cells in peripheral blood. Whole-study results and caveats: Across healthy donors, higher total template counts meant significantly greater roughly two-week count variance. Differentially abundant clones: about 1.2 between replicates, 16.4 at about two weeks, 19 at four.

The CDR3 extends over 15 amino acids. Trimming stripped 4 bases from V and 4 bases from J, with 16 bases between. Germline loops: CDR1 SGHTA, CDR2 FQGNSA. The clonotype originates from a person between 18 and 75 years old in good health. The chain uses TRBV7-2 and TRBJ1-1; D might be TRBD1 (5 bases). Sequenced: blood. CDR3 sequence (DNA): TGTGCCAGCAGCTCCCAGGGTGGGTCCTTCACTGAAGCTTTCTTT. Protein sequence: CASSSQGGSFTEAFF.